This T cell receptor (beta chain) was profiled in a study of CD8 T cells in Susac syndrome. When the RNA was reverse transcribed, random hexamers were used with an input of about 0.5 to 1 ug. TCRdb re-derived calls from the immunoSEQ multiplex PCR reads in MiXCR, one entry per CDR3 protein. The data show 95,000 to 150,000 distinct CDR3 sequences, around 94% seen once. Germline V gives CDR1 SGHAT, CDR2 FQDESV (reference sequence). V was shortened by 5 bases and J by 2 bases, with 5 bases between the two germline ends. The CDR3 is 12 residues long. Sequenced: CD4+ T cells from PBMCs. The receptor was derived from a human donor in good health. This chain uses TRBV11-1 with TRBJ2-3; D not certain. CDR3 loop: CASSPYTDTQYF. The DNA of the CDR3 is TGTGCCAGCAGCCCCTACACAGATACGCAGTATTTT.